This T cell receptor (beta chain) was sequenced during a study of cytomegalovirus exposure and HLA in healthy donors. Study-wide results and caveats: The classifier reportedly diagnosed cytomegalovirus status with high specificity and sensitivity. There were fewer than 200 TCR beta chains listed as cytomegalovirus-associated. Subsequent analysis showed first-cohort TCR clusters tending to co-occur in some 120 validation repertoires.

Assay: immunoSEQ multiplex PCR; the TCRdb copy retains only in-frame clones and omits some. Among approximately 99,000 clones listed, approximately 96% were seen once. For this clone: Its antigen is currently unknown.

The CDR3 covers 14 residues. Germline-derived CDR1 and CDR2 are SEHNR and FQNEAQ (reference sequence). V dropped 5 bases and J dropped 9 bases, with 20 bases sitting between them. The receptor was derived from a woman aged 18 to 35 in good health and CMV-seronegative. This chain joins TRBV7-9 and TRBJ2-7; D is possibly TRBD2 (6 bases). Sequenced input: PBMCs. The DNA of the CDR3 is TGTGCCAGCAGCAACGGGGGTCCAAAGGTTGGGCAGTACTTC. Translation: CASSNGGPKVGQYF.